A selection of T cell receptor beta chains follows, all from one sample in a study of blood T cells in healthy people across ages. A single record per CDR3 protein comes from TCRdb applying MiXCR to the 5' RACE reads. The table has about 930,000 distinct CDR3 sequences, 25% to 30% seen once. These same records also appear under a second study, on T cells of mothers and their children.

The sequenced sample was blood. The receptor source for this set is a woman in her forties in good health. Each CDR3 is given with its conserved first and last residue. The order of the fields is D gene, J gene, clone size, V gene, CDR3 DNA, CDR3 protein. The D gene is left open where the match is weak. The listing skips clone size in some rows; elsewhere it reads once, few, many or a size class.

d_call: TRBD2
j_call: TRBJ2-6
clone_size: many
v_call: TRBV12-3/TRBV12-4
cdr3_nt: TGTGCCAGCAGTCCCGGGGGGACGGTCTCTGGGGCCAACGTCCTGACTTTC
cdr3_aa: CASSPGGTVSGANVLTF

d_call: .
j_call: TRBJ1-1
clone_size: .
v_call: TRBV29-1
cdr3_nt: TGCAGCGATCACCTTCGGGCAGATACTGAAGCTTTCTTT
cdr3_aa: CSDHLRADTEAFF

d_call: TRBD2
j_call: TRBJ2-5
clone_size: many
v_call: TRBV4-3
cdr3_nt: TGTGCCAGCAGCCAAGAGCTAGCGGGGGGACAAGAGACCCAGTACTTC
cdr3_aa: CASSQELAGGQETQYF

d_call: TRBD1
j_call: TRBJ1-2
clone_size: few
v_call: TRBV25-1
cdr3_nt: TGTGCCAGCCAGACAGGGAACTATGGCTACACCTTC
cdr3_aa: CASQTGNYGYTF

d_call: TRBD1
j_call: TRBJ1-2
clone_size: .
v_call: TRBV9
cdr3_nt: TGTGCCAGCAGCGGGACAGGTGATTACACCTTC
cdr3_aa: CASSGTGDYTF

d_call: TRBD2
j_call: TRBJ2-7
clone_size: .
v_call: TRBV27
cdr3_nt: TGTGCCAGCAGTTTATCAGGACTAGCGGGACTCTACGAGCAGTACTTC
cdr3_aa: CASSLSGLAGLYEQYF

d_call: TRBD2
j_call: TRBJ2-5
clone_size: .
v_call: TRBV12-3/TRBV12-4
cdr3_nt: TGTGCCAGCAGTTCAGAGGGACTAGCGGGGGTGATGGGGACCCAGTACTTC
cdr3_aa: CASSSEGLAGVMGTQYF

d_call: TRBD2
j_call: TRBJ2-7
clone_size: .
v_call: TRBV7-2
cdr3_nt: TGTGCCAGCAGCTTCCCTAGCGGGAGTAATGAGCAGTACTTC
cdr3_aa: CASSFPSGSNEQYF

d_call: TRBD1
j_call: TRBJ2-3
clone_size: few
v_call: TRBV20-1
cdr3_nt: TGCAGTGCTAGACCTACAGGGGGCATTGCAGATACGCAGTATTTT
cdr3_aa: CSARPTGGIADTQYF

d_call: TRBD2
j_call: TRBJ2-7
clone_size: many
v_call: TRBV6-6
cdr3_nt: TGTGCCAGCAGTCACGGGGCTAGCGGGGGGGCATACGAGCAGTACTTC
cdr3_aa: CASSHGASGGAYEQYF

d_call: TRBD2
j_call: TRBJ2-1
clone_size: few
v_call: TRBV7-9
cdr3_nt: TGTGCCAGCCTTGTGGGGGGACTAAACAATGAGCAGTTCTTC
cdr3_aa: CASLVGGLNNEQFF

d_call: TRBD1
j_call: TRBJ1-2
clone_size: many
v_call: TRBV20-1
cdr3_nt: TGCAGTGGGGAGACAGGGAGTAACTATGGCTACACCTTC
cdr3_aa: CSGETGSNYGYTF

d_call: .
j_call: TRBJ1-2
clone_size: many
v_call: TRBV27
cdr3_nt: TGTGCCAGCAGTTTATTCCCAGGGGTTGGCTACACCTTC
cdr3_aa: CASSLFPGVGYTF

d_call: TRBD1
j_call: TRBJ2-7
clone_size: few
v_call: TRBV6-5
cdr3_nt: TGTGCCAGCAGGGCAGGGGGCGGGGACGAGCAGTACTTC
cdr3_aa: CASRAGGGDEQYF

d_call: .
j_call: TRBJ1-1
clone_size: many
v_call: TRBV5-1
cdr3_nt: TGCGCCAGCAGCCAAAGACAAAACACTGAAGCTTTCTTT
cdr3_aa: CASSQRQNTEAFF

d_call: .
j_call: TRBJ2-7
clone_size: .
v_call: TRBV20-1
cdr3_nt: TGCAGTGCTAGAGGTGGCTCAGGGATAGCCTACGGGCAGTACTTC
cdr3_aa: CSARGGSGIAYGQYF

d_call: .
j_call: TRBJ1-2
clone_size: .
v_call: TRBV7-9
cdr3_nt: TGTGCCAGCAGCTATGGCCAGGGAGCCTATGGCTACACCTTC
cdr3_aa: CASSYGQGAYGYTF

d_call: .
j_call: TRBJ1-5
clone_size: many
v_call: TRBV6-2/TRBV6-3
cdr3_nt: TGTGCCAGCAGTTATTACGGAAATAGCAATCAGCCCCAGCATTTT
cdr3_aa: CASSYYGNSNQPQHF

d_call: TRBD1
j_call: TRBJ1-2
clone_size: many
v_call: TRBV12-3/TRBV12-4
cdr3_nt: TGTGCCAGCAGCCACCGGGACAGGCTTTACTATGGCTACACCTTC
cdr3_aa: CASSHRDRLYYGYTF

d_call: .
j_call: TRBJ1-2
clone_size: few
v_call: TRBV6-5
cdr3_nt: TGTGCCAGCAGTTACTCGGCCCAAGGCAGCTATGGCTACACCTTC
cdr3_aa: CASSYSAQGSYGYTF

d_call: .
j_call: TRBJ2-1
clone_size: .
v_call: TRBV6-6
cdr3_nt: TGTGCCAGCAGCTTTACAAGCTACAATGAGCAGTTCTTC
cdr3_aa: CASSFTSYNEQFF

d_call: TRBD1
j_call: TRBJ1-5
clone_size: .
v_call: TRBV7-9
cdr3_nt: TGTGCCGGCAGCTTCTCGACAGGGGCTAATCAGCCCCAGCATTTT
cdr3_aa: CAGSFSTGANQPQHF

d_call: .
j_call: TRBJ2-1
clone_size: many
v_call: TRBV11-2
cdr3_nt: TGTGCCAGCAGCTTAGTCACAGGGTTCGGCAATGAGCAGTTCTTC
cdr3_aa: CASSLVTGFGNEQFF

d_call: .
j_call: TRBJ1-1
clone_size: few
v_call: TRBV20-1
cdr3_nt: TGCAGTGCTGGCTCGGGGAACACTGAAGCTTTCTTT
cdr3_aa: CSAGSGNTEAFF